The 11 T cell receptor beta chains given below trace back to one sample, sequenced in a study of blood T cell repertoires in COVID-19 (dated by TCRdb to 2019 to 2021). Library preparation used the immunoSEQ multiplex PCR assay. TCRdb limited this immuneACCESS table to in-frame rearrangements with V and J called. A share of clones is missing; checked studies link under half to unresolved V genes, and the rest is unexplained. The sample records just under 90,000 clones, about 78% of which are singletons. Of the sample, 14% falls within the top ten clones. Source material: peripheral blood. The receptors here all came from a woman of 80 years or more with acute or convalescent COVID-19.

V usage is TRBV9 and J usage is TRBJ1-4; possible D gene TRBD1, 5 bases. The germline V gene encodes CDR1 SGDLS and CDR2 YYNGEE. The CDR3 sequence is 14 residues long. Trimming pared 3 bases from V and 10 bases from J, leaving 16 bases between. The CDR3 nucleotides read TGTGCCAGCAGCGCTCACGGGGGGACGGGAAAACTGTTTTTT. This sequence encodes CASSAHGGTGKLFF. Variable domain in full (rest from reference TRBV9 and TRBJ1-4): DSGVTQTPKHLITATGQRVTLRCSPRSGDLSVYWYQQSLDQGLQFLIQYYNGEERAKGNILERFSAQQFPDLHSELNLSSLELGDSALYFCASSAHGGTGKLFFGSGTQLSVL.

The chain employs TRBV5-1 and TRBJ2-7, with D possibly being TRBD1 (6 bases). This CDR3 has 15 residues. Germline V gene sequence: CDR1 SGHRS, CDR2 YFSETQ. V lost 6 bases and J 0 bases, leaving 16 bases between the germline ends. The CDR3 coding sequence is TGCGCCAGCACCCTGGATGGACAGATCTCCTACGAGCAGTACTTC. It specifies CASTLDGQISYEQYF.

This CDR3 reads CASSILGQGGSPLHF. DNA of the CDR3: TGTGCCAGTAGTATTCTCGGACAGGGAGGCTCACCCCTCCACTTT. The chain couples TRBV19 to TRBJ1-6; TRBD1 agrees at 8 bases. Losses at the gene ends were 3 bases for V and 10 bases for J; bases not matched to a gene: 8. From germline, CDR1 is LNHDA and CDR2 SQIVND (reference sequence). The CDR3 is 15 residues long. The full variable domain, in which reference TRBV19 and TRBJ1-6 provide the parts outside the CDR3, is DGGITQSPKYLFRKEGQNVTLSCEQNLNHDAMYWYRQDPGQGLRLIYYSQIVNDFQKGDIAEGYSVSREKKESFPLTVTSAQKNPTAFYLCASSILGQGGSPLHFGNGTRLTVT.

V usage is TRBV13 and J usage is TRBJ1-2; 7 nucleotides line up with TRBD1. The germline V gene encodes CDR1 PRHDT and CDR2 FYEKMQ (reference sequence). V lost 2 bases and J lost 3; bases outside the gene matches: 6. CDR3 length: 15 residues. The CDR3 loop is CASSLKPGGYYGYTF. For the CDR3, the DNA is TGTGCCAGCAGCTTAAAGCCAGGGGGGTACTATGGCTACACCTTC.

The chain employs TRBV7-3 and TRBJ2-3; D remains ambiguous. This CDR3 has 13 amino acids. V dropped 6 bases and J dropped 5 bases, with 12 bases sitting between them. Germline values: CDR1 SGHTA, CDR2 FQGTGA. CDR3 bases: TGTGCCAGCAGTCTCGAGCAACGAGATACGCAGTATTTT. Translating gives CASSLEQRDTQYF.

The V call is TRBV7-2, the J call TRBJ1-5; 9 bases are a match to TRBD1. V was clipped by 5 bases and J by 9 bases; unmatched bases: 8. CDR1 is SGHTA and CDR2 is FQGNSA in the germline V gene. The CDR3 totals 14 residues. For the CDR3, the DNA is TGTGCCAGCAGCCCGGGACAGGGAGCGCGGCCCCAGCATTTT. Translating it yields CASSPGQGARPQHF. Filled out from reference TRBV7-2 and TRBJ1-5, the complete variable domain reads GAGVSQSPSNKVTEKGKDVELRCDPISGHTALYWYRQSLGQGLEFLIYFQGNSAPDKSGLPSDRFSAERTGGSVSTLTIQRTQQEDSAVYLCASSPGQGARPQHFGDGTRLSIL.

The J gene is TRBJ2-3, the V gene TRBV11-2, with D possibly being TRBD1 (6 bases). The CDR3 is made up of 14 amino acids. V dropped 2 bases and J dropped 4 bases, with 10 bases sitting between them. Germline CDR1 and CDR2: SGHAT and FQNNGV. CDR3 DNA sequence: TGTGCCAGCAGCTTATCCAGGGGAGCAGATACGCAGTATTTT. Protein product: CASSLSRGADTQYF.

The chain has TRBV9 and TRBJ2-2; perhaps TRBD1 as D (5 bases). In germline, CDR1 is SGDLS, CDR2 YYNGEE. Trimming shortened V by 3 bases and J by 3 bases, and 9 bases separated the two germline ends. CDR3 length equals 14 residues. The CDR3 DNA follows: TGTGCCAGCAGCGCCAGGGTTTACACCGGGGAGCTGTTTTTT. Residues: CASSARVYTGELFF.

The J gene is TRBJ1-2, the V gene TRBV7-2; the D gene is possibly TRBD1 (6 bases). V lost 5 bases and J lost 4, with 8 bases in between. The CDR3 sequence is 12 residues long. The V gene's germline CDR1 is SGHTA and CDR2 FQGNSA. The CDR3 nucleotides read TGTGCCAGCAGCGCACAGGGCTATGGCTACACCTTC. It is translated as CASSAQGYGYTF.

The chain couples TRBV7-9 to TRBJ1-2, with TRBD1 matching 12 bases. V shed 4 bases and J 6 bases; nucleotides not matched to a gene: 15. This CDR3 contains 18 residues. Looked up from germline, CDR1 is SEHNR and CDR2 is FQNEAQ (reference sequence). In DNA form, the CDR3 reads TGTGCCAGCAGCTCCATCCGGGACAGGGGGCGCAGGGGCCATGGCTACACCTTC. Amino acid sequence: CASSSIRDRGRRGHGYTF.

The chain carries TRBV5-1 and TRBJ1-2; TRBD1 might be the D (5 bases). V was shortened by 6 bases and J by 4 bases, with 16 bases between the two germline ends. Germline V gene sequence: CDR1 SGHRS, CDR2 YFSETQ. This CDR3 contains 14 residues. The DNA for the CDR3 is TGCGCCAGCACCGTTTCGGGGGGGGGCTATGGCTACACCTTC. It translates to CASTVSGGGYGYTF. The variable domain in full, with the rest retrieved from reference TRBV5-1 and TRBJ1-2, is KAGVTQTPRYLIKTRGQQVTLSCSPISGHRSVSWYQQTPGQGLQFLFEYFSETQRNKGNFPGRFSGRQFSNSRSEMNVSTLELGDSALYLCASTVSGGGYGYTFGSGTRLTVV.